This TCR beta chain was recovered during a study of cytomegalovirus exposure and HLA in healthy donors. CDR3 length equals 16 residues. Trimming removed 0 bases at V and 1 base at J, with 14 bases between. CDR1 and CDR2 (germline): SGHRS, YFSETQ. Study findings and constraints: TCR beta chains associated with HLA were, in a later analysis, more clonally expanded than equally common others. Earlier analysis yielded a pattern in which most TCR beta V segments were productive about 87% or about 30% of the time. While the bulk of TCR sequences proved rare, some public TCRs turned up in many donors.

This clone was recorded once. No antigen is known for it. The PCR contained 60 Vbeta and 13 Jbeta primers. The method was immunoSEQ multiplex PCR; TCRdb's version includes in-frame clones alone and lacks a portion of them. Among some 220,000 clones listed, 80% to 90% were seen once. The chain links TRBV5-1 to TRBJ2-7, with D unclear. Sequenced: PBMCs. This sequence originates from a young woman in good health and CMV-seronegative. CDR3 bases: TGCGCCAGCAGCTTGGTGGCCAACCTCCGATCCTACGAGCAGTACTTC. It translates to CASSLVANLRSYEQYF.